These T cell receptor beta chains were read from a single sample in a study of blood T cell repertoires in COVID-19. Some clones are missing from TCRdb's copy, which holds only in-frame ones; the method was immunoSEQ multiplex PCR. The sample consists of some 250,000 clones, around four fifths of them appearing once. The sequenced sample consisted of PBMCs or T cells enriched from blood (not recorded which). These receptors were taken from a man aged 35-49 years who had recovered from COVID-19. The CDR3 runs from the conserved cysteine through the conserved F or W. D genes are given only for firm matches. Clone size is given for some rows only: seen once, a few or many times, or a class if the clone is expanded.

j_call clone_size d_call v_call cdr3_nt cdr3_aa
TRBJ2-2 . TRBD2 TRBV3-1/TRBV3-2 TGTGCCAGCAGGAGGGGACTAGCGAGAAACACCGGGGAGCTGTTTTTT CASRRGLARNTGELFF
TRBJ2-1 . . TRBV5-1 TGCGCCAGCAGCTTGTTAGCCGCCGAGCAGTTCTTC CASSLLAAEQFF
TRBJ2-3 . TRBD2 TRBV19 TGTGCCATTGGGGGTGGACTAGCGAGCACAGATACGCAGTATTTT CAIGGGLASTDTQYF
TRBJ2-5 . . TRBV7-9 TGTGCCAGCAGTATAGGGTACAGGGAAGGGCAAGAGACCCAGTACTTC CASSIGYREGQETQYF
TRBJ1-1 . TRBD1 TRBV2 TGTGCCAGCAGTCTTGACAGGGTGGGAGAAGCTTTCTTT CASSLDRVGEAFF
TRBJ2-1 . TRBD2 TRBV19 TGTGCCAGTAGTATAAGTGCGGGGGACCAGTTCTTC CASSISAGDQFF
TRBJ2-5 once TRBD2 TRBV14 TGTGCCAGCAGCCCCGGGACTACTTGGGAGACCCAGTACTTC CASSPGTTWETQYF
TRBJ2-7 . . TRBV18 TGTGCCAGCTCACCACCAAGTACAAACGAGCAGTACTTC CASSPPSTNEQYF
TRBJ1-4 . TRBD1 TRBV7-2 TGTGCCAGCAGCTTCGACAGGGCCAGTGAAAAACTGTTTTTT CASSFDRASEKLFF
TRBJ1-2 . TRBD1 TRBV27 TGTGCCAGCAGTTTGGGGACAGCAAGTGGCTACACCTTC CASSLGTASGYTF
TRBJ2-7 . . TRBV28 TGTGCCAGCAGTTTGAGGGTCTACGAGCAGTACTTC CASSLRVYEQYF
TRBJ2-4 . . TRBV18 TGTGCCAGCTCACCCCCAGGGGCCTTAGCCAAAAACATTCAGTACTTC CASSPPGALAKNIQYF
TRBJ1-5 . . TRBV7-2 TGTGCCAGCTCCTTGAGGGGGTCTCAACCCCAGCATTTT CASSLRGSQPQHF
TRBJ1-2 . . TRBV21-1 TGTGCCAGCAGCAAAGTAAGTAACCAGGGGGCAAACTATGGCTACACCTTC CASSKVSNQGANYGYTF